This record concerns one T cell receptor (beta chain) sequence. The antigen this receptor binds is unknown. Base qualities are missing; no much larger clone stands one base away. This sample was included in a study of control samples from healthy donors and cancer patients (dated by TCRdb to between 2020 and 2021). The CDR3 goes from the cysteine to the phenylalanine over 15 residues. The read is trimmed to its CDR3 DNA, 45 bases read in frame from base 1. Trimming at the junction amounts to 3 bases on V and 0 bases on J, and the germline ends lie 6 bases apart. According to the germline V gene, CDR1 reads KGHSH and CDR2 reads LQKENI. Library preparation employed the immunoSEQ multiplex PCR assay. The clones in this table, taken by TCRdb from immuneACCESS, are in-frame only. Not every clone is retained; where verified, under half of the shortfall comes from an unresolved V gene, and the cause of the rest is unknown. The sample includes some 150,000 clones, with roughly 94% observed a single time. The top ten clonotypes cover about 5% of the sample.

This clonotype was obtained from a man aged 40-50 years in good health. The rearrangement combines TRBV18 with TRBJ2-6, with the D gene not confidently named. The sequencing input was blood. The nucleotide sequence reads TGTGCCAGCTCACCGGACCTCTCTGGGGCCAACGTCCTGACTTTC. This codes for CASSPDLSGANVLTF.